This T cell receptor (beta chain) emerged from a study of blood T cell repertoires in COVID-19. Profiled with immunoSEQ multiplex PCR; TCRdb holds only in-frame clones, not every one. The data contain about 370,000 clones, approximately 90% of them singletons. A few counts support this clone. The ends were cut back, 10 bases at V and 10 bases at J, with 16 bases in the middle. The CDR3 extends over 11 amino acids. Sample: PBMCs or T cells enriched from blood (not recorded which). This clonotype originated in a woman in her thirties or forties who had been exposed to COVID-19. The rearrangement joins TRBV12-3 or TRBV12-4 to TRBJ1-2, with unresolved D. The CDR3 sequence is CATRQNLFYTF. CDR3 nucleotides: TGTGCCACCCGACAAAATCTATTCTACACCTTC.